This T cell receptor beta chain emerged from a study of identical twins. Study-level points and caveats: Sharing of beta out-of-frame sequences by twins showed a weaker excess. Carriage of fewer insertions was seen in abundant cord blood beta clonotypes, whereas memory repertoires showed none.

Through template switching, a universal primer site was introduced, and the cDNA contained unique molecular identifiers. From the 5' RACE reads, TCRdb called clonotypes with MiXCR, one entry per CDR3 protein. The sample lists about 1.7 million distinct CDR3 sequences, about 32% occurring once. With 0 bases removed from V and 5 bases from J, the gap between germline ends came to 10 bases. The germline gives CDR1 DFQATT, CDR2 SNEGSKA (reference sequence). This CDR3 has 13 amino acids. Regarding this clonotype: Its specificity is not known.

Sequences were obtained from cord blood. V and J are TRBV20-1 and TRBJ1-1, with D unresolved. The sequence came from a newborn girl in good health. The CDR3 nucleotides read TGCAGTGCTAGAGATCAACTGGGGACTGAAGCTTTCTTT. It specifies CSARDQLGTEAFF.